This T cell receptor (beta chain) was sequenced during a study of T cell changes during pregnancy in multiple sclerosis. Per the germline V gene, CDR1 is MNHNS and CDR2 is SASEGT. The CDR3 length is 11 residues. V lost 6 bases, J lost 1 base, and 3 bases lay in between. Assay used: immunoSEQ multiplex PCR; TCRdb lists only in-frame clones, some missing. The repertoire holds more than 40,000 clones, with roughly 92% as singletons. The chain has TRBV6-1 and TRBJ2-5; D is uncertain. Sequenced here: CD4+ T cells from peripheral blood mononuclear cells, sampled in the third trimester of pregnancy. The clonotype originates from a female donor with multiple sclerosis, enrolled in a pregnancy study. In nucleotides, the CDR3 is TGTGCCAGCAGCTTCCAAGAGACCCAGTACTTC. Protein sequence: CASSFQETQYF.